These 16 T cell receptor beta chains came from one sample sequenced in a study of blood T cell repertoires in COVID-19. Using immunoSEQ multiplex PCR, the repertoire was profiled, and TCRdb retains in-frame clones only, with some absent. The sample yields 200,000 to 250,000 clones, 82% seen once. The specimen sequenced was peripheral blood. The receptors were sampled from an elderly woman with active or convalescent COVID-19.

CDR3 sequence (DNA): TGTGCCAGCAGCAGGGAGGGCGATTACTATGGCTACACCTTC. Protein product: CASSREGDYYGYTF. The V call is TRBV2, the J call TRBJ1-2; perhaps TRBD1 as D (5 bases). CDR1 is SNHLY and CDR2 is FYNNEI in the germline V gene. V shed 6 bases and J shed 3 bases, with 14 bases lying between them. The CDR3 is 14 amino acids. The variable domain in full, completed from reference TRBV2 and TRBJ1-2, reads EPEVTQTPSHQVTQMGQEVILRCVPISNHLYFYWYRQILGQKVEFLVSFYNNEISEKSEIFDDQFSVERPDGSNFTLKIRSTKLEDSAMYFCASSREGDYYGYTFGSGTRLTVV.

The chain uses TRBV11-2 and TRBJ1-1; a weak D match, TRBD1 (5 bases). Trimming took 5 bases from V and 7 from J, leaving 14 bases between them. The CDR3 totals 13 residues. Germline CDR1 and CDR2: SGHAT and FQNNGV. CDR3 nucleotides: TGTGCCAGCAGCCGATCGACAGCCCTTGAAGCTTTCTTT. Its protein is CASSRSTALEAFF.

V is TRBV4-1 and J is TRBJ1-1; 8 bases fit TRBD1. This CDR3 contains 15 residues. Germline CDR1 and CDR2: MGHRA and YSYEKL. V gave up 0 bases and J gave up 10 bases; unmatched junction bases: 10. In DNA form, the CDR3 reads TGCGCCAGCAGCCAAGATCTTTTAGGGACAGGATTAGCTTTCTTT. It translates to CASSQDLLGTGLAFF.

This chain uses TRBV15 with TRBJ2-1, with TRBD2 matching over 11 bases. V dropped 0 bases and J dropped 3; count of bases not matched to a gene: 19. Germline V gives CDR1 LNHNV, CDR2 YYDKDF (reference sequence). The CDR3 loop spans 22 amino acids. The CDR3 here is CATSRDLVTTPIAGGLYNEQFF. The CDR3 DNA follows: TGTGCCACCAGCAGAGATCTCGTCACCACCCCGATAGCGGGAGGGCTCTACAATGAGCAGTTCTTC.

This chain joins TRBV18 and TRBJ2-2; 7 nucleotides match TRBD1. The CDR3 has 17 amino acids. Trimming removed 3 bases from V and 3 bases from J; junction bases left unmatched: 10. Germline V CDR1 and CDR2: KGHSH, LQKENI. The CDR3 sequence is CASSPLLTGSDTGELFF. CDR3 bases: TGTGCCAGCTCACCCCTACTGACAGGGTCCGACACCGGGGAGCTGTTTTTT.

The chain couples TRBV11-2 to TRBJ2-2; 9 bases fit TRBD2. Germline V gene sequence: CDR1 SGHAT, CDR2 FQNNGV. J was trimmed by 3 bases and V by 8 bases; bases with no gene match: 7. The CDR3 has 15 amino acids. The CDR3 DNA follows: TGTGCCAGCTTCTTTAGACTAGCGGACACCGGGGAGCTGTTTTTT. Translated, it gives CASFFRLADTGELFF.

The chain has TRBV16 and TRBJ1-1; D not certain. The V end lost 1 base, the J end lost 3 bases, and 12 bases lay between the germline ends. CDR3 length: 15 residues. The germline CDR1 and CDR2 sequences are KGHSY and FQNENV. CDR3 DNA: TGTGCCAGCAGCCAATTATCCTTCCTAGACACTGAAGCTTTCTTT. Translation: CASSQLSFLDTEAFF.

The gene calls are TRBV24-1 and TRBJ2-5, with 9 nucleotides matching TRBD1. The CDR3 runs 15 residues. Unmatched junction bases numbered 7, after V lost 5 bases and J lost 4 bases. Germline values: CDR1 KGHDR, CDR2 SFDVKD. CDR3 DNA: TGTGCCACCAGTGTGCCGGGACAGGGAACAGAGACCCAGTACTTC. Its translation is CATSVPGQGTETQYF.

This chain uses TRBV11-2 with TRBJ2-5; D ambiguous. Trimming shortened V by 8 bases and J by 8 bases, and 21 bases separated the two germline ends. Germline values: CDR1 SGHAT, CDR2 FQNNGV. This CDR3 is 14 amino acids long. The CDR3 nucleotides read TGTGCCAGCCGAAAAGACCCTTCGGGTCTAACCCAGTACTTC. Its protein product is CASRKDPSGLTQYF.

This chain connects TRBV5-1 to TRBJ1-4; 9 nucleotides align to TRBD1. J was trimmed by 5 bases and V by 2 bases; bases with no gene match: 7. The CDR3 loop spans 16 amino acids. Germline loops: CDR1 SGHRS, CDR2 YFSETQ. The CDR3 loop is CASSFGTGRGNEKLFF. CDR3 in DNA: TGCGCCAGCAGCTTTGGGACAGGGAGGGGGAATGAAAAACTGTTTTTT.

The V and J genes are TRBV7-8 and TRBJ2-5; 12 bases map to TRBD2. CDR3 size: 20 residues. CDR1 and CDR2 from the germline V gene are SGHVS and FQNEAQ. Losses at the gene ends were 4 bases for V and 2 bases for J; bases not matched to a gene: 17. CDR3 sequence: CASSSLQASGGASQQETQYF. The CDR3 DNA reads TGTGCCAGCAGCTCCCTCCAAGCTAGCGGGGGGGCCTCACAACAAGAGACCCAGTACTTC.

Only a few counts were recorded for this clone. This sample includes further DNA sequences coding for the same CDR3. This chain connects TRBV7-9 to TRBJ2-2; 7 bases are a match to TRBD1. The CDR3 has 15 residues. The trim removed 1 base at V and 1 base at J, leaving 0 bases unmatched. The germline V gene encodes CDR1 SEHNR and CDR2 FQNEAQ (reference sequence). CDR3: CASSLGQGNTGELFF. The CDR3 DNA is TGTGCCAGCAGCTTAGGACAGGGGAACACCGGGGAGCTGTTTTTT. The variable domain in full, completed from reference TRBV7-9 and TRBJ2-2, reads DTGVSQNPRHKITKRGQNVTFRCDPISEHNRLYWYRQTLGQGPEFLTYFQNEAQLEKSRLLSDRFSAERPKGSFSTLEIQRTEQGDSAMYLCASSLGQGNTGELFFGEGSRLTVL.

The V and J genes are TRBV7-9 and TRBJ2-5; D is uncertain. V shed 1 base and J shed 5 bases, with 11 bases lying between them. CDR1 SEHNR and CDR2 FQNEAQ come from the germline V gene (reference sequence). This CDR3 contains 14 residues. The CDR3 protein is CASSLVSSKETQYF. In DNA form, the CDR3 reads TGTGCCAGCAGCTTAGTATCTAGTAAGGAGACCCAGTACTTC.

This clone was recorded only once. V gene TRBV7-7 combines with J gene TRBJ2-7; perhaps TRBD1 as D (6 bases). The V gene lost 4 bases and the J gene lost 2 bases, with 15 bases spanning the gap. CDR3 length: 15 amino acids. Germline V gene data show CDR1 as SSHAT and CDR2 as FNYEAQ (reference sequence). DNA for the CDR3: TGTGCCAGCAGCTCAAATGGACAGTTAACCTACGAGCAGTACTTC. Amino acid sequence: CASSSNGQLTYEQYF.

As regards this clone: The sample holds other DNA sequences that translate to the same CDR3. The chain uses TRBV5-1 and TRBJ1-5; TRBD1 matches at 8 bases. Germline V gene lookup returns CDR1 SGHRS and CDR2 YFSETQ. The V segment lost 1 base and the J segment 4 bases; nucleotides outside the gene matches: 1. The CDR3 runs 14 residues. CDR3: CASSLTGGNQPQHF. The DNA of the CDR3 is TGCGCCAGCAGCTTGACAGGGGGAAATCAGCCCCAGCATTTT.

This chain connects TRBV27 to TRBJ1-5; TRBD1 aligns across 7 bases. This CDR3 is built from 15 residues. CDR1 MNHEY and CDR2 SMNVEV come from the germline V gene (reference sequence). Losses at the gene ends were 4 bases for V and 6 bases for J; bases not matched to a gene: 9. The CDR3 reads CASSSQGKFGQPQHF. The CDR3 DNA sequence: TGTGCCAGCAGTTCACAGGGGAAATTCGGTCAGCCCCAGCATTTT.